This entry lists 8 T cell receptor beta chains sequenced from one sample in a study of T cells in Graves' hyperthyroidism and ophthalmopathy. There were TCR beta CDR3 regions amplified from RNA transcripts. The primer set for the first-round RT-PCR of the TCR CDR3 was HTBI. A single record per CDR3 protein comes from TCRdb applying MiXCR to the multiplex PCR reads. Of 400,000 to 600,000 distinct CDR3 sequences in the sample, more than 20% were seen once. The source material was blood. The receptors were gathered from a man younger than 35 with Graves' hyperthyroidism.

The chain uses TRBV4-1 and TRBJ1-6; 8 bases line up with TRBD1. CDR1 MGHRA and CDR2 YSYEKL come from the germline V gene. The ends lost 0 bases at V and 9 bases at J; junction bases unmatched: 10. The CDR3 consists of 17 residues. The CDR3 DNA sequence: TGCGCCAGCAGCCAAGAAGATCCAGGGGGCGTTTTTTCACCCCTCCACTTT. Amino acid sequence: CASSQEDPGGVFSPLHF.

The sample holds many counts of this clonotype. The chain is built from TRBV11-2 and TRBJ1-1; 9 nucleotides agree with TRBD1. The CDR3 sequence is 14 residues long. V lost 6 bases to trimming and J lost 3 bases; unmatched junction nucleotides: 5. Per the germline V gene, CDR1 is SGHAT and CDR2 is FQNNGV. CDR3 sequence reads: CASSSGTGYTEAFF. The CDR3, as DNA: TGTGCCAGCAGTTCCGGGACAGGGTACACTGAAGCTTTCTTT. Full variable domain (outside the CDR3, taken from reference TRBV11-2 and TRBJ1-1): EAGVAQSPRYKIIEKRQSVAFWCNPISGHATLYWYQQILGQGPKLLIQFQNNGVVDDSQLPKDRFSAERLKGVDSTLKIQPAKLEDSAVYLCASSSGTGYTEAFFGQGTRLTVV.

This clonotype showed up just a few times. This may be a read error, as it is one base from a much larger clone. CDR3 region: CASADRGNQPQHF. CDR3 nucleotides: TGTGCCAGTGCGGACAGGGGCAATCAGCCCCAGCATTTT. V usage is TRBV19 and J usage is TRBJ1-5; TRBD1 aligns across 8 bases. The CDR3 has 13 residues. V shed 8 bases, J shed 2 bases, and the junction held 2 bases outside the gene matches. Germline CDR1 LNHDA, CDR2 SQIVND (reference sequence).

This clonotype was seen repeatedly, ten times or more. DNA for the CDR3: TGTGCCAGCAGATCCCGGACTAGCGGGGTGTACCAAGAGACCCAGTACTTC. Amino acid sequence: CASRSRTSGVYQETQYF. The chain combines TRBV6-1 with TRBJ2-5; 12 bases are a match to TRBD2. The trim removed 6 bases at V and 0 bases at J, leaving 8 bases unmatched. CDR1 and CDR2 from the germline V gene are MNHNS and SASEGT. The CDR3 sequence is 17 residues long.

V and J are TRBV12-3 or TRBV12-4 and TRBJ1-1; the match to TRBD1 covers 7 bases. V lost 1 base, J lost 6 bases, and 5 bases stayed unmatched. This CDR3 is 14 amino acids long. The CDR3 coding sequence is TGTGCCAGCAGTTTAGACAGGGGAAGGGCTGAAGCTTTCTTT. It translates to CASSLDRGRAEAFF.

To note about this clonotype: One base away lies a much larger clone, so this may be a sequencing read error. The CDR3 end shows no conserved phenylalanine or tryptophan, and so a read error is likely. J is TRBJ1-2 and V is TRBV29-1; D remains ambiguous. CDR1 SQVTM and CDR2 ANQGSEA come from the germline V gene. V lost 2 bases and J 0 bases, leaving 1 base between the germline ends. This CDR3 region has 11 residues. CDR3 sequence: CSVESNYGYTV. CDR3 bases: TGCAGCGTTGAATCTAACTATGGCTACACCGTC.

This clonotype was seen only a few times. CDR3 sequence: CASSESQGKSNTEAFF. The CDR3 DNA sequence: TGTGCCAGCAGTGAATCACAGGGAAAATCGAACACTGAAGCTTTCTTT. The rearrangement uses TRBV25-1 and TRBJ1-1, with D possibly TRBD1 on 6 matching bases. Germline V gives CDR1 MGHDK, CDR2 SYGVNS. Trimming stripped 1 base from V and 1 base from J, with 13 bases between. This CDR3 comprises 16 residues. The variable domain in full, completed from reference TRBV25-1 and TRBJ1-1, reads EADIYQTPRYLVIGTGKKITLECSQTMGHDKMYWYQQDPGMELHLIHYSYGVNSTEKGDLSSESTVSRIRTEHFPLTLESARPSHTSQYLCASSESQGKSNTEAFFGQGTRLTVV.

This chain joins TRBV6-1 and TRBJ1-1; the D gene is possibly TRBD1 (5 bases). The CDR3 runs to 16 residues. V was trimmed by 6 bases and J by 2 bases, leaving 19 bases between them. Germline lookup yields CDR1 MNHNS and CDR2 SASEGT. In DNA, the CDR3 is TGTGCCAGCAGCAAAGGGACTGTTCAGCGAAACACTGAAGCTTTCTTT. Amino acids: CASSKGTVQRNTEAFF.